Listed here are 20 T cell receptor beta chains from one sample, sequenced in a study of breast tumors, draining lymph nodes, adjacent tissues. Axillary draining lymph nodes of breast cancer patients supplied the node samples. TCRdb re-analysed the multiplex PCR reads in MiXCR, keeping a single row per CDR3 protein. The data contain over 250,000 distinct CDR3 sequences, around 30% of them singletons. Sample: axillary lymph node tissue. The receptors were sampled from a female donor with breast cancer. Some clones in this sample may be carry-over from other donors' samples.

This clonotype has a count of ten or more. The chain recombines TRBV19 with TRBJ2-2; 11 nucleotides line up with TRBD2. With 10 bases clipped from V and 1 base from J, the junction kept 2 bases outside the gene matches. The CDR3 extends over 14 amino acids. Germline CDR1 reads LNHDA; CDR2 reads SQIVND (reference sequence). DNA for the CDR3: TGTGCCATCACTAGCGGGAGGAACACCGGGGAGCTGTTTTTT. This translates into CAITSGRNTGELFF.

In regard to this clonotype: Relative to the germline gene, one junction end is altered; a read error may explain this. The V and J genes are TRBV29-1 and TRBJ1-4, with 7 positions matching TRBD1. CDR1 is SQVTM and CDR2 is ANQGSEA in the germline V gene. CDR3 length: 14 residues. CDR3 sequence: CSLYRTGSNEKLLF. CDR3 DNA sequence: TGCAGCTTGTACCGGACAGGCTCTAATGAAAAACTGCTTTTT.

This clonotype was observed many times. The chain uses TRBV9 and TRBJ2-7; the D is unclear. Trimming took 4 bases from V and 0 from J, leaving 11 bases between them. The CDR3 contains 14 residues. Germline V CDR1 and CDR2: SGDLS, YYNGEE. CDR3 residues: CASSLSPTSYEQYF. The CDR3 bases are TGTGCCAGCAGCCTTTCGCCGACCTCCTACGAGCAGTACTTC. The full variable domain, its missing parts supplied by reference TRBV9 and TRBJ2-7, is DSGVTQTPKHLITATGQRVTLRCSPRSGDLSVYWYQQSLDQGLQFLIQYYNGEERAKGNILERFSAQQFPDLHSELNLSSLELGDSALYFCASSLSPTSYEQYFGPGTRLTVT.

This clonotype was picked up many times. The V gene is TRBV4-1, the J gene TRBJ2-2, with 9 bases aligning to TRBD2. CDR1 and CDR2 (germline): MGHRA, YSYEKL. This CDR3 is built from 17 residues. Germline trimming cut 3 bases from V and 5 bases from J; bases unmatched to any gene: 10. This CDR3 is CASSHAAGGRWTGELFF. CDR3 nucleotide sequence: TGCGCCAGCAGCCACGCTGCGGGAGGGCGGTGGACCGGGGAGCTGTTTTTT.

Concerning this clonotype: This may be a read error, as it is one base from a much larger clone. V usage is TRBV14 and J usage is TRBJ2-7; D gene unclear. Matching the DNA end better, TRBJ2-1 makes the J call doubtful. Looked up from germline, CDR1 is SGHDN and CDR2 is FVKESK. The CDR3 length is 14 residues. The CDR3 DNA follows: TGTGCCAGCAGCCAAGTTGACTCTCCCTACGAGCAGTTCTTC. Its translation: CASSQVDSPYEQFF.

The CDR3 loop is CASSRSQGGGKLFF. CDR3 nucleotide sequence: TGTGCCAGCAGCAGATCACAGGGCGGTGGAAAACTGTTTTTT. The chain carries TRBV7-9 and TRBJ1-4, with a possible D match to TRBD1 (6 bases). Germline V CDR1 and CDR2: SEHNR, FQNEAQ (reference sequence). The CDR3 consists of 14 residues. Trimming pared 5 bases from V and 10 bases from J, leaving 17 bases between.

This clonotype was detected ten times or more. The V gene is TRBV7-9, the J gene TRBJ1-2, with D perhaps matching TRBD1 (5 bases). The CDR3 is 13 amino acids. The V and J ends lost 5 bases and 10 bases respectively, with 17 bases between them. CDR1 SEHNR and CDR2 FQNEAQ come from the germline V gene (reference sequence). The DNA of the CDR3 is TGTGCCAGCAGCGACCGGGACCCGCCCTCCTACACCTTC. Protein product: CASSDRDPPSYTF.

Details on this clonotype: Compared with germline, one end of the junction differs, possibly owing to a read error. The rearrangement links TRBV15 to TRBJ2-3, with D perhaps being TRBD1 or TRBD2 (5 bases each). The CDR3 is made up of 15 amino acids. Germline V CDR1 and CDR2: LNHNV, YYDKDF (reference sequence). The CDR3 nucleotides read TGTGCCACCAGCAGAGAGCAGGGCCGGGGCCATACGCAGTATTTC. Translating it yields CATSREQGRGHTQYF.

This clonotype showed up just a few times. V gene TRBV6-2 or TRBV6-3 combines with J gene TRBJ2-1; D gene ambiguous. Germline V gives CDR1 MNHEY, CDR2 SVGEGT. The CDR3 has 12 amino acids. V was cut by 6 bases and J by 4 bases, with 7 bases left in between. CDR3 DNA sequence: TGTGCCAGCAGCCGGTCGTACAATGAGCAGTTCTTC. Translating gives CASSRSYNEQFF.

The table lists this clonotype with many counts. CDR3 bases: TGTGCCAGCAGTGCCCTCCATGAGCAGTTCTTC. Translation: CASSALHEQFF. The rearrangement joins TRBV25-1 to TRBJ2-1, with D unresolved. V shed 4 bases and J shed 8 bases, with 6 bases lying between them. The CDR3 spans 11 residues. CDR1 MGHDK and CDR2 SYGVNS come from the germline V gene. Full variable domain (outside the CDR3, taken from reference TRBV25-1 and TRBJ2-1): EADIYQTPRYLVIGTGKKITLECSQTMGHDKMYWYQQDPGMELHLIHYSYGVNSTEKGDLSSESTVSRIRTEHFPLTLESARPSHTSQYLCASSALHEQFFGPGTRLTVL.

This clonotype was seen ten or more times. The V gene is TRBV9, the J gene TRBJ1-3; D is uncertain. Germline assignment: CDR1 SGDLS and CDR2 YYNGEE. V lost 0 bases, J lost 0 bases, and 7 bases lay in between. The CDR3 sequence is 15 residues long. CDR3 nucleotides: TGTGCCAGCAGCGTAGTTCCTGCCTCTGGAAACACCATATATTTT. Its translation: CASSVVPASGNTIYF.

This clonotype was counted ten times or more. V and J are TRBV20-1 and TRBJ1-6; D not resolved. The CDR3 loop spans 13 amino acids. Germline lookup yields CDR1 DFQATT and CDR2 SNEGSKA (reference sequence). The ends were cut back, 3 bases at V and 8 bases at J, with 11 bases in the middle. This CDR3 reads CSASGEVDSPLHF. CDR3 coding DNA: TGCAGTGCTAGTGGGGAGGTGGATTCACCCCTCCACTTT.

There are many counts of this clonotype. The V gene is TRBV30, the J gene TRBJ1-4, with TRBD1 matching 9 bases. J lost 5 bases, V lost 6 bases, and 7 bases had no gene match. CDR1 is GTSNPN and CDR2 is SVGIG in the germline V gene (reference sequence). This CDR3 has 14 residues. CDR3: CACRGTGQNEKLFF. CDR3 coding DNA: TGTGCCTGCCGAGGGACAGGGCAAAATGAAAAACTGTTTTTT. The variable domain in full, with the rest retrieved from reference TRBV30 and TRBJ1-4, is SQTIHQWPATLVQPVGSPLSLECTVEGTSNPNLYWYRQAAGRGLQLLFYSVGIGQISSEVPQNLSASRPQDRQFILSSKKLLLSDSGFYLCACRGTGQNEKLFFGSGTQLSVL.

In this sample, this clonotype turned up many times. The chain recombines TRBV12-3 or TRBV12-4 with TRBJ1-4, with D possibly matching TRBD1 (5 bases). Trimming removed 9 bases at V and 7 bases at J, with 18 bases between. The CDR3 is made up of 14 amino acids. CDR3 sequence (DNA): TGTGCCAGTAATCAGGGCTCATTCAGTGAAAAACTGTTTTTT. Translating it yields CASNQGSFSEKLFF.

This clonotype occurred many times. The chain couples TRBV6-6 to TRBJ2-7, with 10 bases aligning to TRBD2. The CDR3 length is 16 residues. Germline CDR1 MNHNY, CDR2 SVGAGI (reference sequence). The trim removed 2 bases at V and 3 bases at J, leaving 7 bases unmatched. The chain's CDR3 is CASSYAGLAGDYEQYF. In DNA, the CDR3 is TGTGCCAGCAGTTACGCTGGGCTAGCGGGAGACTACGAGCAGTACTTC.

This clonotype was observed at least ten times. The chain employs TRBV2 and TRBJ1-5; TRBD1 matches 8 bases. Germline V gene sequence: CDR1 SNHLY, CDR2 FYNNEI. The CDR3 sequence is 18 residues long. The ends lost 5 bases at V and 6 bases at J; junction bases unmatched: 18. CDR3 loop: CASSPRQGQEGNRQPQHF. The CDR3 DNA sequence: TGTGCCAGCAGTCCGAGACAGGGACAGGAGGGGAATCGTCAGCCCCAGCATTTT.

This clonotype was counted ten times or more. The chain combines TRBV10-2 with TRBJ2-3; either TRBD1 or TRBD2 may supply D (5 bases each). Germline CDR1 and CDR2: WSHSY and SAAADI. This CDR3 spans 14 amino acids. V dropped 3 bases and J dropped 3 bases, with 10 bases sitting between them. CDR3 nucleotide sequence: TGCGCCAGCAGTGATGGGGGACGAACAGATACGCAGTATTTT. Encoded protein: CASSDGGRTDTQYF.

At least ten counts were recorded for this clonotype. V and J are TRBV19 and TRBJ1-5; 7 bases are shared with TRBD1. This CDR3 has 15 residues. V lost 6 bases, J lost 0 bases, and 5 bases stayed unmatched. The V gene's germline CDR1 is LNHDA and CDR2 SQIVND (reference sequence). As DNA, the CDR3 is TGTGCCAGTAGGACAGGGAGCCATAGCAATCAGCCCCAGCATTTT. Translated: CASRTGSHSNQPQHF.

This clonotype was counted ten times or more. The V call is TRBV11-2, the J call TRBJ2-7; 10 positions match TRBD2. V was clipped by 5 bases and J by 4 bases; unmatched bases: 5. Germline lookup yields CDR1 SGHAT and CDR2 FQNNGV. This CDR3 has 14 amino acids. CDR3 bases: TGTGCCAGCAGCAGGACTAGCGGAGGATACGAGCAGTACTTC. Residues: CASSRTSGGYEQYF.

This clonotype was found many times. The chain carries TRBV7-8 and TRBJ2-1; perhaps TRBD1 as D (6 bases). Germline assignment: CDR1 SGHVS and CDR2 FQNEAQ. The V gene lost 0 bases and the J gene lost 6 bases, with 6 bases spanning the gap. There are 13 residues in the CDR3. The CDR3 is CASSLAGANEQFF. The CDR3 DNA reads TGTGCCAGCAGCTTAGCGGGGGCCAATGAGCAGTTCTTC.